Following are 2 T cell receptor beta chains from one sample sequenced in a study of T cell responses to AZD1222 COVID-19 vaccine. Sequencing was performed with immunoSEQ multiplex PCR; in TCRdb, only in-frame clones are kept and a portion is missing. The profile shows around 120,000 clones, more than 85% of them singletons. The source was peripheral blood, collected on day 0 of MenACWY control vaccination. The receptor set was obtained from an adult in good health.

CDR3 nucleotides: TGCGCCAGCAGCCGGGGGGGCGTTGTAGGAGATACGCAGTATTTT. Translated: CASSRGGVVGDTQYF. The rearrangement links TRBV5-1 to TRBJ2-3; 8 bases match TRBD2. Germline V gives CDR1 SGHRS, CDR2 YFSETQ. Trimming cost V 4 bases and J 5 bases; bases outside gene matches: 9. The CDR3 is 15 residues long.

The chain carries TRBV10-3 and TRBJ2-7; D could derive from TRBD1 or TRBD2 (5 bases each). Germline V lookup: CDR1 ENHRY, CDR2 SYGVKD. Trimming shortened V by 4 bases and J by 2 bases, and 18 bases separated the two germline ends. The CDR3 covers 16 residues. CDR3: CAISAPAGTDAYEQYF. In DNA form, the CDR3 reads TGTGCCATCAGTGCCCCCGCCGGGACCGACGCCTACGAGCAGTACTTC.